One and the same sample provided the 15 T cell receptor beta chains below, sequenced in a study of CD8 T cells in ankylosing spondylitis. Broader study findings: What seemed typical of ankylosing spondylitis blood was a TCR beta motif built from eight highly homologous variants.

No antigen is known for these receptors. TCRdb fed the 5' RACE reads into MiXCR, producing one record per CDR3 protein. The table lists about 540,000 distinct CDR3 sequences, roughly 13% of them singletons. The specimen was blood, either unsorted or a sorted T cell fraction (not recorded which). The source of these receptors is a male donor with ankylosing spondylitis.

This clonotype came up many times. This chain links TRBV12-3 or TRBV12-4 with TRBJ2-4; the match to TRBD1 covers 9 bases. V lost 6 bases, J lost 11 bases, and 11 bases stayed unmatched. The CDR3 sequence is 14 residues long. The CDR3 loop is CASSPTGGIFVQYF. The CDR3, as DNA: TGTGCCAGCAGCCCGACAGGGGGGATATTTGTTCAGTACTTC.

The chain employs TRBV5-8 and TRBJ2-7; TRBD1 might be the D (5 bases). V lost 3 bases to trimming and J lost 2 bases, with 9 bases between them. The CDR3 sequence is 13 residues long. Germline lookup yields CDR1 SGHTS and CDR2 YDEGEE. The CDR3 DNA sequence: TGTGCCAGCAGCTGGCAGGGAACCTACGAGCAGTACTTC. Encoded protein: CASSWQGTYEQYF.

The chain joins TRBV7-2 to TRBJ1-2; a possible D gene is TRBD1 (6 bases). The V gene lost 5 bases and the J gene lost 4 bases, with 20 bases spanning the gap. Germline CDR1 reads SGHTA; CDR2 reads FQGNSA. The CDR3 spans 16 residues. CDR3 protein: CASSQVGGREGYGYTF. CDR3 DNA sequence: TGTGCCAGCAGCCAAGTGGGGGGCCGAGAGGGCTATGGCTACACCTTC.

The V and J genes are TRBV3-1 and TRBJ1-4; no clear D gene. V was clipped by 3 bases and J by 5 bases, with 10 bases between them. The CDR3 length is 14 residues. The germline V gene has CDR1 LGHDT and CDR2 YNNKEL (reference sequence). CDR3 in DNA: TGTGCCAGCAGCCAGTATGGCGAAAATGAAAAACTGTTTTTT. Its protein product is CASSQYGENEKLFF.

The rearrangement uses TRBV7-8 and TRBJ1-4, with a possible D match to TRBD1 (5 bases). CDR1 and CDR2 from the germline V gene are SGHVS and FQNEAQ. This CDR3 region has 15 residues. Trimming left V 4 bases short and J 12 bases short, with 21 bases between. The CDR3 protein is CASSSPAGGGEELFF. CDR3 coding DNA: TGTGCCAGCAGCTCCCCTGCCGGGGGAGGGGAGGAACTGTTTTTT.

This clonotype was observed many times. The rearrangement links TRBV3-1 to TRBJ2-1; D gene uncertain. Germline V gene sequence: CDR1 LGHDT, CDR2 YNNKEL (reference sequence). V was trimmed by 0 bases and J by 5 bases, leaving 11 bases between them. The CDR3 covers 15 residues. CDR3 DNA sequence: TGTGCCAGCAGCCAAGACGGCCAGTGGAACAATGAGCAGTTCTTC. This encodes CASSQDGQWNNEQFF.

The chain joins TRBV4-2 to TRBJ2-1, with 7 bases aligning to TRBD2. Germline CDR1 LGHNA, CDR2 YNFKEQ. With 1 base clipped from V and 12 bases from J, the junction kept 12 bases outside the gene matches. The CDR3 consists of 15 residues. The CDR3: CASSQGTAEGRGQFF. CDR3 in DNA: TGTGCCAGCAGCCAAGGGACCGCAGAGGGGAGGGGGCAGTTCTTC.

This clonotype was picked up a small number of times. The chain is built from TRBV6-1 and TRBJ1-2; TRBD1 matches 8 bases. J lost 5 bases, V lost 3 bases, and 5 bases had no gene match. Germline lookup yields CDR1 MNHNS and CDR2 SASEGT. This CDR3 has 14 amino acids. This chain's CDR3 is CASSESGGYYGYTF. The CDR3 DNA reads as TGTGCCAGCAGTGAGTCAGGGGGCTATTATGGCTACACCTTC.

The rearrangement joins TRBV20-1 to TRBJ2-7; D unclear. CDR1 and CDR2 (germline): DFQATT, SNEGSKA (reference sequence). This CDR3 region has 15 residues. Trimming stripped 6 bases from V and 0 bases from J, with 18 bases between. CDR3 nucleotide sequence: TGCAGTGCACCACCAATGGACGGCCTCTCCTACGAGCAGTACTTC. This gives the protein CSAPPMDGLSYEQYF.

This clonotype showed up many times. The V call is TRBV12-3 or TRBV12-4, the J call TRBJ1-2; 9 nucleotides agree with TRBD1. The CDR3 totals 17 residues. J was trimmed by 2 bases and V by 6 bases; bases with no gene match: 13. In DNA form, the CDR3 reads TGTGCCAGCAGCGGGCAGGGACAGGGCCCTTCGAACTATGGCTACACCTTC. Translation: CASSGQGQGPSNYGYTF.

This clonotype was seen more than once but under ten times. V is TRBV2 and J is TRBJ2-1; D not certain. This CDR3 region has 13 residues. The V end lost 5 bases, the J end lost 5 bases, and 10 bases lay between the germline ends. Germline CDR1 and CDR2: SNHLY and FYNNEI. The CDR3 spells CASSRDVNNEQFF. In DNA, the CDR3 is TGTGCCAGCAGTCGCGACGTAAACAATGAGCAGTTCTTC.

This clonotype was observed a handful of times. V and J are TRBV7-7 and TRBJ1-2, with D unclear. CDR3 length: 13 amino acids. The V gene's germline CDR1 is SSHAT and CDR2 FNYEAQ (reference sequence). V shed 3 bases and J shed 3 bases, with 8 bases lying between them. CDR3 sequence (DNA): TGTGCCAGCAGCTTGTACCTATACTATGGCTACACCTTC. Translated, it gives CASSLYLYYGYTF.

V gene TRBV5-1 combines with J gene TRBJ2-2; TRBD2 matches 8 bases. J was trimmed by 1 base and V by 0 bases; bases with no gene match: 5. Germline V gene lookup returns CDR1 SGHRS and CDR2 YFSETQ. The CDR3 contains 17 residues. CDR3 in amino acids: CASSLELSGGNTGELFF. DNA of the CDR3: TGCGCCAGCAGCTTGGAGCTCAGCGGGGGGAACACCGGGGAGCTGTTTTTT.

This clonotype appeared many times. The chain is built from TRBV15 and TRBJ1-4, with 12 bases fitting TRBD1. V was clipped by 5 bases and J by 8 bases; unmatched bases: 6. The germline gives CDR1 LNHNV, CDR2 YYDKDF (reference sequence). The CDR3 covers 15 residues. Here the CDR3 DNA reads TGTGCCACCAGCCAGGGACAGGGGGCACGGGAAAAACTGTTTTTT. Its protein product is CATSQGQGAREKLFF.

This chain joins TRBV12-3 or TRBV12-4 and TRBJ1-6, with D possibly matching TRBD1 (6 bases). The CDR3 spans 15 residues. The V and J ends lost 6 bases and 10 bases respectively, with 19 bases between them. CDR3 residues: CASRDSFLWGSPLHF. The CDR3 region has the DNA TGTGCCAGCAGGGACAGTTTTTTATGGGGGTCACCCCTCCACTTT.